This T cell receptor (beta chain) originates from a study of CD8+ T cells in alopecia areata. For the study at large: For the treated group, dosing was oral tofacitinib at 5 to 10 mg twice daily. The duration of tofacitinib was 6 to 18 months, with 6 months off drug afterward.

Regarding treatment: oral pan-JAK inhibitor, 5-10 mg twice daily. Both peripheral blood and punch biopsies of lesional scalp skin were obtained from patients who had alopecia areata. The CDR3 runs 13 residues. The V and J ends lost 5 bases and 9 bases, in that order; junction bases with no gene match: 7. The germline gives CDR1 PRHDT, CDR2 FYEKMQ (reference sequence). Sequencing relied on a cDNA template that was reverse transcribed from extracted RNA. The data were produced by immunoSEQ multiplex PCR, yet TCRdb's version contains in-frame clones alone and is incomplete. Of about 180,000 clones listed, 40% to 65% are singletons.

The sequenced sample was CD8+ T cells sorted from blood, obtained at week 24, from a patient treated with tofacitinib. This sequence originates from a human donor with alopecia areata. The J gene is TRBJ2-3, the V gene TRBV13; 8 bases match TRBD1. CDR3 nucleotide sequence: TGTGCCAGCAGCGGCCGGACAGGGCAGACGCAGTATTTT. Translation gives CASSGRTGQTQYF. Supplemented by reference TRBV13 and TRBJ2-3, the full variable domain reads AAGVIQSPRHLIKEKRETATLKCYPIPRHDTVYWYQQGPGQDPQFLISFYEKMQSDKGSIPDRFSAQQFSDYHSELNMSSLELGDSALYFCASSGRTGQTQYFGPGTRLTVL.